This TCR beta chain emerged from a study of T cells in Graves' hyperthyroidism and ophthalmopathy. On the study more broadly: At initial diagnosis, before any treatment had begun, peripheral blood was obtained. Study findings and constraints: Ophthalmopathy and stable hyperthyroidism were separated by a 13 V-J model.

V was shortened by 0 bases and J by 9 bases, with 9 bases between the two germline ends. The CDR3 is 13 residues long. Per germline, CDR1 LGHDT and CDR2 YNNKEL (reference sequence). Researchers amplified the TCR beta CDR3 regions from RNA transcripts. First-round RT-PCR targeting the TCR CDR3 was performed with the HTBI primer set. TCRdb re-called the multiplex PCR reads through MiXCR, storing one row per CDR3 protein. This table holds some 760,000 distinct CDR3 sequences, around 15% found once. When ophthalmopathy did not progress within 18 months, Graves' hyperthyroidism was considered stable. Patients showing uncontrolled infection, other autoimmune disease, pregnancy or lactation were ineligible. In its sample, this clonotype was seen many times. What it recognizes is unknown.

The receptor comes from a woman between 18 and 29 years old with Graves' hyperthyroidism. The rearrangement links TRBV3-1 to TRBJ1-5; unclear D gene. The sample taken for sequencing was blood. The CDR3 sequence: CASSQDRSAPQHF. CDR3 nucleotides: TGTGCCAGCAGCCAAGACAGGTCAGCGCCCCAGCATTTT.